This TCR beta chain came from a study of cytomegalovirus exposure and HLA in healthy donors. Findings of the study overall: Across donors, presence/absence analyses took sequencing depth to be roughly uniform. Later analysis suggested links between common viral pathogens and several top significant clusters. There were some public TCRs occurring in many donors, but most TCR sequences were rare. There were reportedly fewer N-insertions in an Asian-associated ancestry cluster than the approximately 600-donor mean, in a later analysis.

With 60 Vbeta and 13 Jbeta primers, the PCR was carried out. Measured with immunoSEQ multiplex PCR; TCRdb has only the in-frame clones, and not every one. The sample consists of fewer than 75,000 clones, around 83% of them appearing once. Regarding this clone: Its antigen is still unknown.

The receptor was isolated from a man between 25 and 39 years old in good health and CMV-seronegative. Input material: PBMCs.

The CDR3 sequence: CASSQDRGGGSPLHF. The DNA for the CDR3 is TGCGCCAGCAGCCAAGATCGAGGGGGCGGTTCACCCCTCCACTTT. The chain carries TRBV4-3 and TRBJ1-6, with 7 bases aligning to TRBD1. Looked up from germline, CDR1 is LGHNA and CDR2 is YSLEER. The CDR3 loop spans 15 amino acids. Trimming took 0 bases from V and 9 from J; bases not matched to a gene: 5.